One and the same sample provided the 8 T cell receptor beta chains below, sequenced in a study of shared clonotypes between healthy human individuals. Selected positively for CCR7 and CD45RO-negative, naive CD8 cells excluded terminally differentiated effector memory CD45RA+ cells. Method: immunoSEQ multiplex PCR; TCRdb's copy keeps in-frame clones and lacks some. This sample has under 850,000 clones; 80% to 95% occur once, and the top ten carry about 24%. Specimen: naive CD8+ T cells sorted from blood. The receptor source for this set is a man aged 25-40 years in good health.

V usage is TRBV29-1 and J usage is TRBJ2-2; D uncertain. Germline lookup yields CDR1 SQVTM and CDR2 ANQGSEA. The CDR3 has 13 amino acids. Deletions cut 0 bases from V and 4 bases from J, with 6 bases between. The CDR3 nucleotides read TGCAGCGTTGAAGAGTACCTCACCGGGGAGCTGTTTTTT. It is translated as CSVEEYLTGELFF.

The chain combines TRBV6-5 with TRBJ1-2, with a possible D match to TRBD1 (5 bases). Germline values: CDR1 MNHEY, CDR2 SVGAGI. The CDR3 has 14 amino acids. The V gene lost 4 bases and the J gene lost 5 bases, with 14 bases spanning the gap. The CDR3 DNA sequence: TGTGCCAGCAGTTTCACGACAGACTCTTATGGCTACACCTTC. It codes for CASSFTTDSYGYTF.

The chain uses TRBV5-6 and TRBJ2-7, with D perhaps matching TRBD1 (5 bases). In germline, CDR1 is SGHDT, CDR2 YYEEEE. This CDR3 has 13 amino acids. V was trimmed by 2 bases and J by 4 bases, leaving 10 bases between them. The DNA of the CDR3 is TGTGCCAGCAGCTTTAAACAGGAGTACGAGCAGTACTTC. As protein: CASSFKQEYEQYF.

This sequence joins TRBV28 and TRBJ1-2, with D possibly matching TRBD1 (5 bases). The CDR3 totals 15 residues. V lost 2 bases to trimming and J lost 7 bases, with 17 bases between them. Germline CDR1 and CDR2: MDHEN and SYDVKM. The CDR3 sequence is CASSLVDSGYSGYTF. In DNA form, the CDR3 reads TGTGCCAGCAGTTTAGTAGACAGTGGGTACTCTGGCTACACCTTC.

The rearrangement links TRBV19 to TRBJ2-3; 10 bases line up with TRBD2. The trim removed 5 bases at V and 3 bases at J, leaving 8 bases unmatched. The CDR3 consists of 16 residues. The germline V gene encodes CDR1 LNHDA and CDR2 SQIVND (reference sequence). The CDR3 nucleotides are TGTGCCAGTAGTCCTACTAGCGGGAAGGGGACAGATACGCAGTATTTT. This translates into CASSPTSGKGTDTQYF. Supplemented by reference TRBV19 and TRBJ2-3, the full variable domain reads DGGITQSPKYLFRKEGQNVTLSCEQNLNHDAMYWYRQDPGQGLRLIYYSQIVNDFQKGDIAEGYSVSREKKESFPLTVTSAQKNPTAFYLCASSPTSGKGTDTQYFGPGTRLTVL.

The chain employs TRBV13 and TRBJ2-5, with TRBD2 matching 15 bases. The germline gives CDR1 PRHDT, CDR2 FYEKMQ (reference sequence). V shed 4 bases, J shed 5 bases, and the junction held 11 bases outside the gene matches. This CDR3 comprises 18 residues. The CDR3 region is CASSSDLGTSGRWETQYF. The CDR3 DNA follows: TGTGCCAGCAGCTCGGACCTCGGGACTAGCGGGAGGTGGGAGACCCAGTACTTC.

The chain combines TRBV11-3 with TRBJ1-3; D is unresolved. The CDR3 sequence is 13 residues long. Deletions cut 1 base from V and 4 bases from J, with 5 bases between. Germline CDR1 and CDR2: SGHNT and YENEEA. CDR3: CASSLGWGNTIYF. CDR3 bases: TGTGCCAGCAGCTTAGGATGGGGAAACACCATATATTTT.

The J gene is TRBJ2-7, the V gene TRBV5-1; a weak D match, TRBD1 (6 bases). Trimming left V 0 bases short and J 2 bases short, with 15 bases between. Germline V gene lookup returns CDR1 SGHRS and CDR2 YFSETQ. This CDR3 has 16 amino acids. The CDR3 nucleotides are TGCGCCAGCAGCTTGGGGGACAATTGGGATCCCTACGAGCAGTACTTC. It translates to CASSLGDNWDPYEQYF.